This T cell receptor beta chain was profiled in a study of shared clonotypes between healthy human individuals. Study details: Donor ages ranged 18 to 49 years: a couple of women, a few men.

Deep-level running was used for the assay. Loaded into unsorted PBMC replicate PCRs was roughly 320 ng DNA, some 30,000 T cell genomes. Assay used: immunoSEQ multiplex PCR; TCRdb lists only in-frame clones, some missing. Found here are approximately 500,000 clones, 79% of them singletons; the top ten hold 10% to 15%. The CDR3 has 13 amino acids. The germline gives CDR1 LNHNV, CDR2 YYDKDF (reference sequence). V was clipped by 1 base and J by 4 bases; unmatched bases: 0. The receptor was isolated from a woman aged 40 to 49 in good health. Some clones in this sample may be carry-over from other donors' samples. The J gene is TRBJ1-2, the V gene TRBV15; 7 bases match TRBD1. The specimen sequenced was PBMCs. The CDR3 sequence: CATSRGQGYGYTF. The CDR3 DNA sequence: TGTGCCACCAGCAGAGGACAGGGCTATGGCTACACCTTC.